This T cell receptor beta chain is drawn from a study of blood T cell repertoires in COVID-19. Germline-derived CDR1 and CDR2 are MDHEN and SYDVKM. CDR3 length: 17 amino acids. The J segment lost 0 bases and the V segment lost 5 bases, leaving 11 bases of the junction unmatched. Per the original data handling: Estimated nucleated cell counts came from reference gene primer amplification. Assay used: immunoSEQ multiplex PCR; TCRdb lists only in-frame clones, some missing. The V and J calls and clone size were taken over from that table, and D and trimming were inferred from the DNA. The sample carries over 250,000 clones, 83% recorded once.

The TCR was taken from a woman between 50 and 59 years old who had recovered from COVID-19. The J gene is TRBJ2-3, the V gene TRBV28; 7 bases agree with TRBD1. Sequenced: peripheral blood. The CDR3 region is CASSPPRQGTSTDTQYF. The CDR3 coding sequence is TGTGCCAGCAGTCCCCCCCGACAGGGAACTAGCACAGATACGCAGTATTTT. Using reference TRBV28 and TRBJ2-3 for the parts outside the CDR3, the full variable domain is DVKVTQSSRYLVKRTGEKVFLECVQDMDHENMFWYRQDPGLGLRLIYFSYDVKMKEKGDIPEGYSVSREKKERFSLILESASTNQTSMYLCASSPPRQGTSTDTQYFGPGTRLTVL.